The entry below gives a single T cell receptor beta chain sequence along with its context. The antigen remains undetermined. The PCR ran on 60 Vbeta and 13 Jbeta primers. Measured with immunoSEQ multiplex PCR; TCRdb has only the in-frame clones, and not every one. The sample records some 130,000 clones, about 78% being singletons. These data belong to a study of cytomegalovirus exposure and HLA in healthy donors. Looking at the study overall: Assignment to the Caucasian-associated ancestry cluster applied to around 82% of the approximately 380 genotyped donors. Whole-study results and caveats: Immune exposure information comprised only CMV serostatus. Upon later analysis, TCR association rates were observed to vary by HLA locus, being highest for DRB1 and lowest for HLA-C.

This TCR was recovered from a female donor in good health and CMV-seronegative. The sample was PBMCs.

The CDR3 loop reads CASSLTGGLYEQYF. The CDR3 DNA sequence: TGTGCCAGCAGTTTAACAGGGGGCTTATACGAGCAGTACTTC. The gene calls are TRBV28 and TRBJ2-7; 9 bases line up with TRBD1. This CDR3 is built from 14 residues. The J segment lost 4 bases and the V segment lost 2 bases, leaving 3 bases of the junction unmatched. Germline V gene data show CDR1 as MDHEN and CDR2 as SYDVKM.